The clone carrying this TCR beta chain has at least ten counts. Its antigen is unknown. The sample is drawn from a study of breast tumors, draining lymph nodes, adjacent tissues. Study outcomes and limitations: Tumor repertoires ranked between lymph nodes and nontumor tissue in diversity, with V and J gene preferences. Most tumor T cells seemingly derive from lymph node, then expand in tumor.

TCRdb analysed the multiplex PCR reads with MiXCR anew, one entry per CDR3 protein. The data show 25,000 or so distinct CDR3 sequences, less than 25% seen once. There are 12 residues in the CDR3. The germline V gene has CDR1 SEHNR and CDR2 FQNEAQ (reference sequence). Trimming removed 5 bases at V and 4 bases at J, with 7 bases between. The chain uses TRBV7-9 and TRBJ2-3, with D hard to call. The TCR originated in a female donor with breast cancer. Some clones in this sample may be carry-over from other donors' samples. Sequences were obtained from breast tumor tissue. CDR3 sequence reads: CASSQYPDTQYF. DNA for the CDR3: TGTGCCAGCAGCCAATACCCAGATACGCAGTATTTT.